Described below is a single T cell receptor (beta chain) sequence and its context. The antigen remains undetermined. This specimen comes from a study of cytomegalovirus exposure and HLA in healthy donors. On the study more broadly: From HLA-typed donors, an early data release held tens of millions of unique TCRs.

Whole-study results and caveats: A highly shared variant cluster was judged a likely technical artifact. Cytomegalovirus association was assigned to approximately 160 TCR beta chains. Trimming of TCR beta V- and J-genes showed a link, identified in a later analysis, to a missense DCLRE1C variant.

Trimming took 2 bases from V and 4 from J, leaving 8 bases between them. The germline V gene encodes CDR1 MGHRA and CDR2 YSYEKL. This CDR3 has 14 amino acids. The primer mix had 60 Vbeta and 13 Jbeta primers. The table came from immunoSEQ multiplex PCR; TCRdb's copy has only in-frame clones and leaves some out. The sample comprises tens of thousands of clones, roughly 78% of which are singletons, and about 4.5% rests with the top ten. This clonotype originated in a woman between 25 and 40 years old in good health and CMV-seronegative. Sequences were obtained from PBMCs. The rearrangement joins TRBV4-1 to TRBJ1-4; D might be TRBD1 (5 bases). The CDR3 loop reads CASSQKGFNEKLFF. The CDR3 DNA reads TGCGCCAGCAGCCAAAAGGGGTTTAATGAAAAACTGTTTTTT.